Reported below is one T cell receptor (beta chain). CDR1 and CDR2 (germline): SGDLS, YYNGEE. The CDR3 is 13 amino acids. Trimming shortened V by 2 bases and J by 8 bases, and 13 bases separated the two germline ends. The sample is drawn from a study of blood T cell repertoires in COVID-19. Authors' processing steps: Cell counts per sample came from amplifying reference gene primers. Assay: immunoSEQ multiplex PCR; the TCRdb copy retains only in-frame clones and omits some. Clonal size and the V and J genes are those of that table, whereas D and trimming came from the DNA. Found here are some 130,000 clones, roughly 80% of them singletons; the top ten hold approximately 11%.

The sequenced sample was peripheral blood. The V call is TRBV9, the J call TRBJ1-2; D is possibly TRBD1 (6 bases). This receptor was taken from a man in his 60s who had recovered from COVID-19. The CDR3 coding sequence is TGTGCCAGCAGCGTTCCAGGGGAGTACGGCTACACCTTC. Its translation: CASSVPGEYGYTF. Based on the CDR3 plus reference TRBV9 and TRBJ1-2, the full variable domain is DSGVTQTPKHLITATGQRVTLRCSPRSGDLSVYWYQQSLDQGLQFLIQYYNGEERAKGNILERFSAQQFPDLHSELNLSSLELGDSALYFCASSVPGEYGYTFGSGTRLTVV.